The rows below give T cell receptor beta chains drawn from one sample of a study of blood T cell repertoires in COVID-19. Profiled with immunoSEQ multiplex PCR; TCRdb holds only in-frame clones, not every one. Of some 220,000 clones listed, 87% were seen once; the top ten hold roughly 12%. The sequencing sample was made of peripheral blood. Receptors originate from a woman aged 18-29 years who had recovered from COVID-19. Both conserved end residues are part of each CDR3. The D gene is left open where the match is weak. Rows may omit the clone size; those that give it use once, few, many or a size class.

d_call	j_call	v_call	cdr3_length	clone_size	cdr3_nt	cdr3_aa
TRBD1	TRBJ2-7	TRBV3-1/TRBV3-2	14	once	TGTGCCAGCAGCCTTGGACAGGGCCCCTACGAGCAGTACTTC	CASSLGQGPYEQYF
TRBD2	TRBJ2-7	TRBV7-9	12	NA	TGTGCCAGCAGCTTAGGCCTAGCGGGGCATATATTC	CASSLGLAGHIF
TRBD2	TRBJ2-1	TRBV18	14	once	TGTGCCACCGTAACACAAGCGGGAACTAATGAGCAGTTCTTC	CATVTQAGTNEQFF
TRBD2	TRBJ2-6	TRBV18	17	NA	TGTGCCAGCTCACCACCGGGACTACCATCTGGGGCCAACGTCCTGACTTTC	CASSPPGLPSGANVLTF
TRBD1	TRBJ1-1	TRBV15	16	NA	TGTGCCACCAGCAGGGTTCAGACAGGGGACGGAACTGAAGCTTTCTTT	CATSRVQTGDGTEAFF
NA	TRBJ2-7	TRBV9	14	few	TGTGCCAGCAGCACCCAGGGGCACTCCTACGAGCAGTACTTC	CASSTQGHSYEQYF
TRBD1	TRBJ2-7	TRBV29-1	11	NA	TGCAGCGCCGCCGGGACAGGGAAGCAGTACTTC	CSAAGTGKQYF
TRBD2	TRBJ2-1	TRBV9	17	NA	TGTGCCAGCAGCGGCAGCGGGAACAATAGGAACTACAATGAGCAGTTCTTC	CASSGSGNNRNYNEQFF
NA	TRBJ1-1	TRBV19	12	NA	TGTGCCAGTAGTACTTACCCGACACGAGCTTTCTTT	CASSTYPTRAFF
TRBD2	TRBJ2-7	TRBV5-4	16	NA	TGTGCCAGCAGCGCCGACACTAGCGGGAGCTCCTACGAGCAGTACTTC	CASSADTSGSSYEQYF
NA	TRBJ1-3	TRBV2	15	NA	TGTGCCAGCAGTACGCGGGAAAGGACTGGAAACACCATATATTTT	CASSTRERTGNTIYF
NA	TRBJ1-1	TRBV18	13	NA	TGTGCCAGCTCACCACGCCCGGGGACTGAAGCTTTCTTT	CASSPRPGTEAFF
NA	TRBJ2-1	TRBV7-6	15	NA	TGTGCCAGCAGCTTAGGCCGGGACTCCTACAATGAGCAGTTCTTC	CASSLGRDSYNEQFF
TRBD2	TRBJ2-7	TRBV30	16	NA	TGTGCCTGGAGTGCCCTCCGATGGGACTATCCCTACGAGCAGTACTTC	CAWSALRWDYPYEQYF
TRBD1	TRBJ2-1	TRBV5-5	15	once	TGTGCCAGCAGCTTGTATGACAGGGCGGGCGATGAGCAGTTCTTC	CASSLYDRAGDEQFF
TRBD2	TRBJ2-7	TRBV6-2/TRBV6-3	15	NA	TGTGCCAGCAGTTACTCTCGGGCGGGAGTCTACGAGCAGTACTTC	CASSYSRAGVYEQYF